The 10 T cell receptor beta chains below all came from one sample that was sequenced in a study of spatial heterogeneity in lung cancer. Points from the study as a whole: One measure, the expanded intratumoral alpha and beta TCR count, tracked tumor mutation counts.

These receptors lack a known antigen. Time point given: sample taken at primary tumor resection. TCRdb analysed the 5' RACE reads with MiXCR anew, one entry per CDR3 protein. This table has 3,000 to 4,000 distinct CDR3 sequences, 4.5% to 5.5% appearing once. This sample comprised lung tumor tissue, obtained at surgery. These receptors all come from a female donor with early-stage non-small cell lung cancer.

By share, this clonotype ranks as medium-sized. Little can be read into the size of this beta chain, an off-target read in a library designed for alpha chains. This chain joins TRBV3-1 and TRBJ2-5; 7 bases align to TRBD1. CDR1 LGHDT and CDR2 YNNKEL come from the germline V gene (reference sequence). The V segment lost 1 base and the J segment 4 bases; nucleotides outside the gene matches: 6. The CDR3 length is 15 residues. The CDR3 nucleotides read TGTGCCAGCAGCCAAGCCCAAAACAGGGGAGAGACCCAGTACTTC. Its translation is CASSQAQNRGETQYF.

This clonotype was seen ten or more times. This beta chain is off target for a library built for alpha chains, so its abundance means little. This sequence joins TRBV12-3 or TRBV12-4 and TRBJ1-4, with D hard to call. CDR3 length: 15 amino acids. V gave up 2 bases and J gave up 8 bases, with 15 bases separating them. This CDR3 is CASSLIGGGREKLFF. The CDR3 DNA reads TGTGCCAGCAGTTTAATTGGCGGAGGTAGAGAAAAACTGTTTTTT.

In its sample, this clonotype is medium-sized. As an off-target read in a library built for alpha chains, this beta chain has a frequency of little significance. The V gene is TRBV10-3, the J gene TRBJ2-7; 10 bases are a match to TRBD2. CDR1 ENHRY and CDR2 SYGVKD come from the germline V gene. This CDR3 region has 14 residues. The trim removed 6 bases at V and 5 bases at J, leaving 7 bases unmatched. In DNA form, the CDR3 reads TGTGCCATCAGCTCGATAGCGGGAGGCAACGAGCAGTACTTC. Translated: CAISSIAGGNEQYF.

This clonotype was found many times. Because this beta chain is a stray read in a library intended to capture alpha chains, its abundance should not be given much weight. The CDR3, as DNA: TGTGCCAGTTCTGTCTCGGCAGAAAGCTCTGGGGCCAACGTCCTGACTTTC. It is translated as CASSVSAESSGANVLTF. The genes are TRBV19 and TRBJ2-6, with unresolved D. Germline-derived CDR1 and CDR2 are LNHDA and SQIVND (reference sequence). Trimming left V 8 bases short and J 0 bases short, with 17 bases between. The CDR3 contains 17 residues.

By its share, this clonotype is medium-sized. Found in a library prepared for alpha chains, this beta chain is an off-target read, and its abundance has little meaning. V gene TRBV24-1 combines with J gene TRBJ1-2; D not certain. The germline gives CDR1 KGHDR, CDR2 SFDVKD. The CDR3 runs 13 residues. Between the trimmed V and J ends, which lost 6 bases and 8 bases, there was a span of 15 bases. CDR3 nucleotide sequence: TGTGCCACCAGTCTATCACAACGGGAAGGCTACACCTTC. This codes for CATSLSQREGYTF.

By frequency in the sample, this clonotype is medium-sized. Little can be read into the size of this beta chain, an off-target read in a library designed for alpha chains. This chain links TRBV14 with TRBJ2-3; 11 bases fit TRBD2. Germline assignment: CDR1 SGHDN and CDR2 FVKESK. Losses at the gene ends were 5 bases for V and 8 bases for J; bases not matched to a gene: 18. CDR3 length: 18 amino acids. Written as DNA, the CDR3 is TGTGCCAGCAGCGGAGGATCCGGGACTAGCGGCCTTTTTGGTACGCAGTATTTT. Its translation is CASSGGSGTSGLFGTQYF.

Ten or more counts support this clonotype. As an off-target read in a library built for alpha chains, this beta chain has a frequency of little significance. CDR3 protein: CASRNPVGQGTSEQYF. In nucleotides, the CDR3 is TGTGCCAGCAGAAACCCCGTTGGACAGGGGACGTCCGAGCAGTACTTC. The V call is TRBV28, the J call TRBJ2-7; 9 nucleotides line up with TRBD1. Germline CDR1 reads MDHEN; CDR2 reads SYDVKM. This CDR3 contains 16 residues. J gave up 6 bases and V 6 bases, and 15 bases lay outside the gene matches. The full variable domain, in which reference TRBV28 and TRBJ2-7 provide the parts outside the CDR3, is DVKVTQSSRYLVKRTGEKVFLECVQDMDHENMFWYRQDPGLGLRLIYFSYDVKMKEKGDIPEGYSVSREKKERFSLILESASTNQTSMYLCASRNPVGQGTSEQYFGPGTRLTVT.

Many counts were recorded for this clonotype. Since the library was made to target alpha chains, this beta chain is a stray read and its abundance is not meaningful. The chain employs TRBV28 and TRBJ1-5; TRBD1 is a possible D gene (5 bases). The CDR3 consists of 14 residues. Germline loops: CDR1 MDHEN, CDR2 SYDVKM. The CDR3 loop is CATTVGGGTWPQHF. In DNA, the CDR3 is TGTGCGACTACTGTGGGGGGGGGTACGTGGCCCCAGCATTTT. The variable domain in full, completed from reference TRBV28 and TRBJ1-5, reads DVKVTQSSRYLVKRTGEKVFLECVQDMDHENMFWYRQDPGLGLRLIYFSYDVKMKEKGDIPEGYSVSREKKERFSLILESASTNQTSMYLCATTVGGGTWPQHFGDGTRLSIL.

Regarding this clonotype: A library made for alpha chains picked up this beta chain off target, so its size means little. The chain's CDR3 is CASTVGMAYTEAFF. The CDR3 region has the DNA TGTGCCAGCACGGTGGGGATGGCGTACACTGAAGCTTTCTTT. The genes are TRBV6-2 or TRBV6-3 and TRBJ1-1; D is unclear. CDR1 MNHEY and CDR2 SVGEGT come from the germline V gene. V was cut by 7 bases and J by 3 bases, with 15 bases left in between. CDR3 length: 14 amino acids.

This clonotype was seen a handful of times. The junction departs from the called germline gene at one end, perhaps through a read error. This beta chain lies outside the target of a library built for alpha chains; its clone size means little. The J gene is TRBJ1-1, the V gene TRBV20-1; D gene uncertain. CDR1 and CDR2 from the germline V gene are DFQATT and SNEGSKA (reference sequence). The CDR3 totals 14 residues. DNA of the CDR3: TGCAGTGCTAGAGCAGGCCTTATGAATACTGAAGCTTTCTTT. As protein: CSARAGLMNTEAFF.